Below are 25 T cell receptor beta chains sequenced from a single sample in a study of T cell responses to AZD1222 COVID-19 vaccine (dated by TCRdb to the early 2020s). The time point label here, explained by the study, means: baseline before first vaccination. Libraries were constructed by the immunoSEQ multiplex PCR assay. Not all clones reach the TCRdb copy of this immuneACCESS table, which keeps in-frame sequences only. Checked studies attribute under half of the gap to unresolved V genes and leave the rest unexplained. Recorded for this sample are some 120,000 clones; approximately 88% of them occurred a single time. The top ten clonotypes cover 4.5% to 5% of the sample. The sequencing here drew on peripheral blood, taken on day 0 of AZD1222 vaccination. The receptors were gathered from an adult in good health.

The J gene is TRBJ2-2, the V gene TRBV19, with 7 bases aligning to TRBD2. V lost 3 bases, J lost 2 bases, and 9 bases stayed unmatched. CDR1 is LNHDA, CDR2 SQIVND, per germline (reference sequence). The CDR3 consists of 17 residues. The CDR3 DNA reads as TGTGCCAGTAGTATCTCCCCCGGGGGGACTAACACCGGGGAGCTGTTTTTT. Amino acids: CASSISPGGTNTGELFF.

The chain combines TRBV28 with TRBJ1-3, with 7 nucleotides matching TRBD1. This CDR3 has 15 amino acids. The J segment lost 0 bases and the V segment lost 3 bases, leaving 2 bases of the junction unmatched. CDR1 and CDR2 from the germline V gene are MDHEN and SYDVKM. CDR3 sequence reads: CASSLYRGSGNTIYF. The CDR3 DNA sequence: TGTGCCAGCAGTTTGTACAGGGGCTCTGGAAACACCATATATTTT. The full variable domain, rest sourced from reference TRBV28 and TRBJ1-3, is DVKVTQSSRYLVKRTGEKVFLECVQDMDHENMFWYRQDPGLGLRLIYFSYDVKMKEKGDIPEGYSVSREKKERFSLILESASTNQTSMYLCASSLYRGSGNTIYFGEGSWLTVV.

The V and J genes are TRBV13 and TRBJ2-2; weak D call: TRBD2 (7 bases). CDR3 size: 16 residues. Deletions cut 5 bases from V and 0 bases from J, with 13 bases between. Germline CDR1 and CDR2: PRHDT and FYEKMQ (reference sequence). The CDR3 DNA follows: TGTGCCAGCAGCCCCAAGGGGGGGACGAACACCGGGGAGCTGTTTTTT. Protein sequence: CASSPKGGTNTGELFF. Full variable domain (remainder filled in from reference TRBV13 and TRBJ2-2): AAGVIQSPRHLIKEKRETATLKCYPIPRHDTVYWYQQGPGQDPQFLISFYEKMQSDKGSIPDRFSAQQFSDYHSELNMSSLELGDSALYFCASSPKGGTNTGELFFGEGSRLTVL.

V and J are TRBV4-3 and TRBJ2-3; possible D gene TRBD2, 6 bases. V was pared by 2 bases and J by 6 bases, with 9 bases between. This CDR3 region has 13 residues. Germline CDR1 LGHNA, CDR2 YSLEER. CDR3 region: CASSQWGVDTQYF. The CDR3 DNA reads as TGCGCCAGCAGCCAATGGGGGGTGGATACGCAGTATTTT.

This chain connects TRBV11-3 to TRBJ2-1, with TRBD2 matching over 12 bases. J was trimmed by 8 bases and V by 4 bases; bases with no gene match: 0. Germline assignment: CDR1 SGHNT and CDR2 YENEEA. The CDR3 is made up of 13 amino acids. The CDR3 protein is CASSSSGGDEQFF. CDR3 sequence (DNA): TGTGCCAGCAGCTCTAGCGGGGGGGATGAGCAGTTCTTC.

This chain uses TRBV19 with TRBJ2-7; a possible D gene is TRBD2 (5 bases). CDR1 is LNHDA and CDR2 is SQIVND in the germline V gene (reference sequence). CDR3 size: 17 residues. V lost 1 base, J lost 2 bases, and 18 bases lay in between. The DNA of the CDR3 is TGTGCCAGTAGTATAGCTGGATCAGGTTCCGGGACCTACGAGCAGTACTTC. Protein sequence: CASSIAGSGSGTYEQYF.

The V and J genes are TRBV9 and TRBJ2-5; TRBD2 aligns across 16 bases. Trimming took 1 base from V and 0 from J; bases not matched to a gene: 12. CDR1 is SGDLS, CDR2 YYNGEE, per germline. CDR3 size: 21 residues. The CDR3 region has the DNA TGTGCCAGCAGCGTATCTGATCCGGGACTAGCGGGGGGGGCGTACCAAGAGACCCAGTACTTC. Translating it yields CASSVSDPGLAGGAYQETQYF.

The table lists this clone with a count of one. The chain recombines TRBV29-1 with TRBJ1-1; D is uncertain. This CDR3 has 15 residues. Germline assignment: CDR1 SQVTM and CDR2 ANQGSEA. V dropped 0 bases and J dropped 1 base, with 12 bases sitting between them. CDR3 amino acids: CSVEDRSHWNTEAFF. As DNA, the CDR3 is TGCAGCGTTGAAGATCGGTCACACTGGAACACTGAAGCTTTCTTT.

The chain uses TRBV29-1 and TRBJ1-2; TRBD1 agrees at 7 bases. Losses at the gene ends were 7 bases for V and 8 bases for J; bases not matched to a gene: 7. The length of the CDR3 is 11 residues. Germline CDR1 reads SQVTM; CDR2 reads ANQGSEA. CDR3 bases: TGCAGCGGTCTACAGGGGAACGGCTACACCTTC. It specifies CSGLQGNGYTF.

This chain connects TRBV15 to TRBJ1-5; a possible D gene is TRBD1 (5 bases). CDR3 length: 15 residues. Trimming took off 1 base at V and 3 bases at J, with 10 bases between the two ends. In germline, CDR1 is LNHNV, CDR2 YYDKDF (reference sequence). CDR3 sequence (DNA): TGTGCCACCAGCAGAGTCGGAGGGGTCAATCAGCCCCAGCATTTT. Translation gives CATSRVGGVNQPQHF.

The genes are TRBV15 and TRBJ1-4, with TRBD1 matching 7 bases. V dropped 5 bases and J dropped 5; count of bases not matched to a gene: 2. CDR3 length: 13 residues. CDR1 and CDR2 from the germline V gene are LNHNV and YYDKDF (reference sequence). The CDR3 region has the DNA TGTGCCACCAGCCGGGACAGAAATGAAAAACTGTTTTTT. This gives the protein CATSRDRNEKLFF.

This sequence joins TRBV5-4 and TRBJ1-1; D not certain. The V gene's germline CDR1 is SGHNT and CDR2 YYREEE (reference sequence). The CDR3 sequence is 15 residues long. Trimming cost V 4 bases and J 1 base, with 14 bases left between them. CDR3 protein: CASSVSDGPNTEAFF. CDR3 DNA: TGTGCCAGCAGCGTATCGGACGGCCCGAACACTGAAGCTTTCTTT. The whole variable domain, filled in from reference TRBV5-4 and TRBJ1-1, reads ETGVTQSPTHLIKTRGQQVTLRCSSQSGHNTVSWYQQALGQGPQFIFQYYREEENGRGNFPPRFSGLQFPNYSSELNVNALELDDSALYLCASSVSDGPNTEAFFGQGTRLTVV.

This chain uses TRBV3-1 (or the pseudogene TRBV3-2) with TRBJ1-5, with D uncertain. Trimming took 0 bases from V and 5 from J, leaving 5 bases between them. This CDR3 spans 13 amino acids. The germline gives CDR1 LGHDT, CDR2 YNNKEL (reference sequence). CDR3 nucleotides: TGTGCCAGCAGCCAAGATTGGGATCAGCCCCAGCATTTT. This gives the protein CASSQDWDQPQHF.

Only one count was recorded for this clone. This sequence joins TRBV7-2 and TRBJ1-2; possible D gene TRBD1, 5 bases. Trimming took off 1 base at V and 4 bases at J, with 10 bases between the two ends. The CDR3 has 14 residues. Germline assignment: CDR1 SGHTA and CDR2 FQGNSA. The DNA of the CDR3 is TGTGCCAGCAGCTTAGACGGGGGGGGCTATGGCTACACCTTC. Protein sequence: CASSLDGGGYGYTF. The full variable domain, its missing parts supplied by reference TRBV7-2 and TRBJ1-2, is GAGVSQSPSNKVTEKGKDVELRCDPISGHTALYWYRQSLGQGLEFLIYFQGNSAPDKSGLPSDRFSAERTGGSVSTLTIQRTQQEDSAVYLCASSLDGGGYGYTFGSGTRLTVV.

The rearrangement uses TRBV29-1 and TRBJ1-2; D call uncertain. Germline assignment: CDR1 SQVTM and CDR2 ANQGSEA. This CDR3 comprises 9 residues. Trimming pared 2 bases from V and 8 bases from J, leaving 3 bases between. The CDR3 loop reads CSVERGYTF. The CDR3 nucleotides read TGCAGCGTTGAAAGAGGCTACACCTTC. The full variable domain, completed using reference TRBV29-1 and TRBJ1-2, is SAVISQKPSRDICQRGTSLTIQCQVDSQVTMMFWYRQQPGQSLTLIATANQGSEATYESGFVIDKFPISRPNLTFSTLTVSNMSPEDSSIYLCSVERGYTFGSGTRLTVV.

CDR3 sequence reads: CASSRTSGGSFYNEQFF. The DNA of the CDR3 is TGTGCCAGCAGCCGGACTAGCGGGGGGTCCTTCTACAATGAGCAGTTCTTC. The chain couples TRBV11-2 to TRBJ2-1; 14 nucleotides align to TRBD2. CDR1 and CDR2 from the germline V gene are SGHAT and FQNNGV. The V gene end was trimmed by 5 bases and the J gene end by 3 bases; junction bases not matched to a gene: 6. The CDR3 has 17 amino acids. The full variable domain, in which reference TRBV11-2 and TRBJ2-1 provide the parts outside the CDR3, is EAGVAQSPRYKIIEKRQSVAFWCNPISGHATLYWYQQILGQGPKLLIQFQNNGVVDDSQLPKDRFSAERLKGVDSTLKIQPAKLEDSAVYLCASSRTSGGSFYNEQFFGPGTRLTVL.

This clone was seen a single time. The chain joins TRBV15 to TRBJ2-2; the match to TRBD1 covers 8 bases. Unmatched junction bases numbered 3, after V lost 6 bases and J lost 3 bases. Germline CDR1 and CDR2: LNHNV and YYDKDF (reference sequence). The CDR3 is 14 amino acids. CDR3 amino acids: CATRPTGDTGELFF. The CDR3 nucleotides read TGTGCCACCAGGCCGACAGGGGACACCGGGGAGCTGTTTTTT. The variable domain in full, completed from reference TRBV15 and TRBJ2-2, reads DAMVIQNPRYQVTQFGKPVTLSCSQTLNHNVMYWYQQKSSQAPKLLFHYYDKDFNNEADTPDNFQSRRPNTSFCFLDIRSPGLGDTAMYLCATRPTGDTGELFFGEGSRLTVL.

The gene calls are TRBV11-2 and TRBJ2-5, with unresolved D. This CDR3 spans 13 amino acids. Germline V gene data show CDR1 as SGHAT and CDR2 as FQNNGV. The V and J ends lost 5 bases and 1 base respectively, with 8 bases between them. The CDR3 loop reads CASSIGIQETQYF. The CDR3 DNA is TGTGCCAGCAGCATTGGAATCCAAGAGACCCAGTACTTC.

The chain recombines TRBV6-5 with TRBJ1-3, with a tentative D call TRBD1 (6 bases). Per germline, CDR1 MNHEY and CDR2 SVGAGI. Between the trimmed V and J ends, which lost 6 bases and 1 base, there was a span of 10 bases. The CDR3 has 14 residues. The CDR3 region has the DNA TGTGCCAGCAGCCCCACAGGGTCTGGAAACACCATATATTTT. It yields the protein CASSPTGSGNTIYF.

The CDR3 nucleotides are TGTGCCACCAGCATGGGGCTAAAAGAGACCCAGTACTTC. Residues: CATSMGLKETQYF. The chain has TRBV24-1 and TRBJ2-5; possible D gene TRBD1, 5 bases. In germline, CDR1 is KGHDR, CDR2 SFDVKD. This CDR3 is 13 amino acids long. The V gene lost 7 bases and the J gene lost 3 bases, with 11 bases spanning the gap.

Here the CDR3 DNA reads TGTGCCAGCCAGAGGAACGCGAACTATGGCTACACCTTC. This sequence encodes CASQRNANYGYTF. This chain joins TRBV2 and TRBJ1-2; no clear D gene. CDR1 is SNHLY and CDR2 is FYNNEI in the germline V gene. The CDR3 spans 13 residues. V was clipped by 8 bases and J by 2 bases, with 12 bases between them.

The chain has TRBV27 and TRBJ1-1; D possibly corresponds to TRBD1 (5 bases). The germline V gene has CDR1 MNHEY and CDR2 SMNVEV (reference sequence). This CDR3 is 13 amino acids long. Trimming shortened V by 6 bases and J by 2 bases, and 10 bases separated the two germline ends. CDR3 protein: CASRKTGNTEAFF. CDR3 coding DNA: TGTGCCAGCAGAAAAACAGGAAACACTGAAGCTTTCTTT.

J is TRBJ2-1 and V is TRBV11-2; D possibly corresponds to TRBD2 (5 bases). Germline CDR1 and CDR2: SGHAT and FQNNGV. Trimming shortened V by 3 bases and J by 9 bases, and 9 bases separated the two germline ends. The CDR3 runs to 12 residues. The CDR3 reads CASSLILVEQFF. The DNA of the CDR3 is TGTGCCAGCAGCTTGATACTAGTTGAGCAGTTCTTC.

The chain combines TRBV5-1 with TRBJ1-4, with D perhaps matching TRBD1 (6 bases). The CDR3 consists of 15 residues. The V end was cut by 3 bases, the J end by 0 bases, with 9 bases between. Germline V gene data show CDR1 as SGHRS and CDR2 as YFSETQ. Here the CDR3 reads CASSSRQATNEKLFF. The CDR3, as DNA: TGCGCCAGCAGCTCTAGACAGGCAACTAATGAAAAACTGTTTTTT. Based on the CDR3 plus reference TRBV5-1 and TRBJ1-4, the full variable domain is KAGVTQTPRYLIKTRGQQVTLSCSPISGHRSVSWYQQTPGQGLQFLFEYFSETQRNKGNFPGRFSGRQFSNSRSEMNVSTLELGDSALYLCASSSRQATNEKLFFGSGTQLSVL.

The DNA for the CDR3 is TGTGCCAGTAGCATATCTAGCGGGGGGCCCAATGAGCAGTTCTTC. This sequence encodes CASSISSGGPNEQFF. V is TRBV19 and J is TRBJ2-1; 11 bases line up with TRBD2. Germline CDR1 LNHDA, CDR2 SQIVND (reference sequence). Trimming took 6 bases from V and 6 from J; bases not matched to a gene: 7. CDR3 size: 15 residues.